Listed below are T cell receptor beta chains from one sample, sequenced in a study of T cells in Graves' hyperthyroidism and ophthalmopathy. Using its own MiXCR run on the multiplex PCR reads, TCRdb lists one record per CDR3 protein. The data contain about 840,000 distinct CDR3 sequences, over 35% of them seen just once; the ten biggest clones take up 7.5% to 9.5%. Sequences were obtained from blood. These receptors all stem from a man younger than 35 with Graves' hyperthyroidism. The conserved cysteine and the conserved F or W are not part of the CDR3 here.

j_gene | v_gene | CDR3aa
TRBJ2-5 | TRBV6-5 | ASSLWAGREETQY
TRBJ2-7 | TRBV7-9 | ASSSPTDITYEQY
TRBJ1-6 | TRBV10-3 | AISRDRNQPLH
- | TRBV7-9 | ASSLAQDGQPQY
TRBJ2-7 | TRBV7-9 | ASSLDGQGFLYEQY
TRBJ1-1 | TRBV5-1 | ASSSGSVNTEAF
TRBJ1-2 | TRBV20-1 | SARFGYLEDGYT
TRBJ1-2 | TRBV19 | ASSQPRERSRGYT
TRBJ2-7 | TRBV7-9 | ASSPIGSYEQY
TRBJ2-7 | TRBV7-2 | ASSPHPEY
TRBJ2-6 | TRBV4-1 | ASSRDFSGANVLT
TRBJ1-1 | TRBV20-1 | SARPGPPEAF
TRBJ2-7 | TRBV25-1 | ASVATGGPYEQY
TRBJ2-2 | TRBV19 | ASSTSGGTNTGELF
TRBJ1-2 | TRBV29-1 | SVEPGATDGGYT
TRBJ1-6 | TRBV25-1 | ATSQGSPLH
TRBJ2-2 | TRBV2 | AGARGSQNTGELF
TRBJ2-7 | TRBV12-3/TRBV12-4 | ASSAGLDRGWKQY
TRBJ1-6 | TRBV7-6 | ASKRTEGYNSPLH
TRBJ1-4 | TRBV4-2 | ASSLTPNEKLF
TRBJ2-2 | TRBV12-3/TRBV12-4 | ASSLAGHPGELF
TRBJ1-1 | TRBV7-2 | ASSLPGGSSEAF
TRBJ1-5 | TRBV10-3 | ATSRWADSNQPQH
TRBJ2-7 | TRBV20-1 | SAYSTGNSYEQY
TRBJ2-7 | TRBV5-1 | ASSLNGQSEQY
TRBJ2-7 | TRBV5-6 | ASSYTSSGISYEQY
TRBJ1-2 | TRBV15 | ATSREGQGNYGYT
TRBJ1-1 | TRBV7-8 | ASSIRESEAF
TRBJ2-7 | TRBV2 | ARRAESSYEQY
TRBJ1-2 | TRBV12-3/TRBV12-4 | ASSLSGSGYT
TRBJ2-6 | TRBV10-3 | AISETGANVLT